The 22 T cell receptor beta chains given below trace back to one sample, sequenced in a study of post-analysis software for immune sequencing data. General study findings and limits: TRBV5-6, TRBV5-1 and TRBV20-1 belonged to a set of about 5 TRBV segments that were more frequent in patients than controls.

For these receptors, no antigen is known. Unique molecular identifiers tagged the TCR beta cDNA libraries. TCRdb re-analysed the PCR reads in MiXCR, keeping a single row per CDR3 protein. The data show about 500,000 distinct CDR3 sequences, with around 40% seen just once and 9.5% to 13% held by the top ten. Sequencing was carried out using blood. The receptors here all came from a girl under 18 with multiple sclerosis.

This chain links TRBV7-3 with TRBJ2-3; 8 bases match TRBD2. Losses at the gene ends were 6 bases for V and 2 bases for J; bases not matched to a gene: 10. Germline V gives CDR1 SGHTA, CDR2 FQGTGA. There are 16 residues in the CDR3. CDR3 sequence reads: CASSFGVSGTTDTQYF. CDR3 DNA sequence: TGTGCCAGCAGTTTTGGGGTTAGCGGGACCACAGATACGCAGTATTTT.

V and J are TRBV27 and TRBJ2-1, with no clear D. V dropped 2 bases and J dropped 8 bases, with 7 bases sitting between them. The CDR3 totals 12 residues. Germline CDR1 is MNHEY and CDR2 is SMNVEV (reference sequence). The CDR3 nucleotides are TGTGCCAGCAGTTTACTCGGATATGAGCAGTTCTTC. As protein: CASSLLGYEQFF.

This clonotype came up a few times. V gene TRBV24-1 combines with J gene TRBJ1-5, with 9 bases matching TRBD1. The germline V gene has CDR1 KGHDR and CDR2 SFDVKD. Trimming took 4 bases from V and 2 from J; bases not matched to a gene: 5. The CDR3 has 16 residues. The CDR3 spells CATSDEGQGGNQPQHF. The CDR3 bases are TGTGCCACCAGTGACGAGGGACAGGGCGGCAATCAGCCCCAGCATTTT.

The chain carries TRBV28 and TRBJ2-1; the match to TRBD1 covers 9 bases. Trimming cost V 4 bases and J 6 bases; bases outside gene matches: 4. Germline V gene sequence: CDR1 MDHEN, CDR2 SYDVKM. This CDR3 has 14 amino acids. CDR3 sequence: CASSSGTGSNEQFF. The CDR3 bases are TGTGCCAGCAGTTCCGGGACAGGGAGCAATGAGCAGTTCTTC.

About this clonotype: Mismatch with germline at one junction end may stem from a read error. The chain uses TRBV12-3 or TRBV12-4 and TRBJ1-5, with 9 bases fitting TRBD1. The CDR3 runs 16 residues. The CDR3 nucleotides read TGTGCCAGCAGTGCAGCCGGGACAGGGCCCAATCAGCCCCAGAATTTT. Translated: CASSAAGTGPNQPQNF.

V usage is TRBV5-1 and J usage is TRBJ2-5, with a possible D match to TRBD2 (6 bases). The CDR3 is made up of 14 amino acids. The V gene's germline CDR1 is SGHRS and CDR2 YFSETQ. The V gene lost 4 bases and the J gene lost 5 bases, with 15 bases spanning the gap. The CDR3 protein is CASSAGLHAETQYF. Written as DNA, the CDR3 is TGCGCCAGCAGCGCGGGACTGCACGCGGAGACCCAGTACTTC.

The chain employs TRBV20-1 and TRBJ2-7, with D uncertain. Germline loops: CDR1 DFQATT, CDR2 SNEGSKA (reference sequence). Trimming removed 6 bases at V and 6 bases at J, with 21 bases between. This CDR3 comprises 14 residues. This chain's CDR3 is CSATASGSRPEQYF. The CDR3 nucleotides read TGCAGTGCAACCGCAAGTGGATCGAGACCCGAGCAGTACTTC.

This clonotype appeared a few times. A junction end diverges from the germline sequence, so it may reflect a read error. V usage is TRBV7-2 and J usage is TRBJ2-1; 8 positions agree with TRBD2. The CDR3 is made up of 18 amino acids. The germline V gene has CDR1 SGHTA and CDR2 FQGNSA. This CDR3 reads CASGLGFGGVAGRDEQFF. In DNA, the CDR3 is TGTGCCAGCGGCTTAGGTTTTGGTGGGGTAGCGGGACGGGATGAGCAGTTCTTC.

The chain combines TRBV7-3 with TRBJ2-5, with D maybe TRBD2 (5 bases). Trimming shortened V by 1 base and J by 5 bases, and 11 bases separated the two germline ends. Germline-derived CDR1 and CDR2 are SGHTA and FQGTGA. This CDR3 has 14 amino acids. The CDR3 region is CASSLSLGAETQYF. The CDR3 bases are TGTGCCAGCAGCTTAAGTCTGGGAGCGGAGACCCAGTACTTC.

The CDR3 coding sequence is TGTGCCAGCAGCCAAGTTTCCGGGCCTAGCTTCGCTGAAGCTTTCTTT. This codes for CASSQVSGPSFAEAFF. The chain uses TRBV4-2 and TRBJ1-1; D is undetermined. V lost 1 base and J 6 bases, leaving 18 bases between the germline ends. Germline CDR1 and CDR2: LGHNA and YNFKEQ. The CDR3 spans 16 residues.

As to this clonotype: At one end, the junction sequence differs from germline, possibly due to a read error. The chain uses TRBV7-9 and TRBJ2-7; D is unresolved. The CDR3 has 13 residues. From germline, CDR1 is SEHNR and CDR2 FQNEAQ (reference sequence). This chain's CDR3 is CASGFPVSHEQYF. The CDR3, as DNA: TGTGCCAGCGGCTTCCCGGTCTCCCACGAGCAGTACTTC.

The V and J genes are TRBV27 and TRBJ1-2; D not resolved. The germline V gene encodes CDR1 MNHEY and CDR2 SMNVEV (reference sequence). This CDR3 comprises 14 residues. Trimming removed 6 bases at V and 4 bases at J, with 15 bases between. The CDR3 loop is CASSLAGSSYGYTF. The CDR3 DNA reads TGTGCCAGCAGCCTCGCGGGGAGCTCCTATGGCTACACCTTC.

The rearrangement joins TRBV7-9 to TRBJ2-1, with 12 bases identical to TRBD2. The V gene's germline CDR1 is SEHNR and CDR2 FQNEAQ (reference sequence). The CDR3 length is 16 residues. V was pared by 7 bases and J by 8 bases, with 12 bases of the junction left unmatched. This chain's CDR3 is CASIQSRLAGVDEQFF. The CDR3 DNA reads TGTGCCAGCATCCAGTCCCGACTAGCGGGAGTCGATGAGCAGTTCTTC.

There are a few counts of this clonotype. This chain joins TRBV6-2 or TRBV6-3 and TRBJ2-5; D is perhaps TRBD1 or TRBD2 (6 bases each). This CDR3 has 13 residues. CDR1 is MNHEY, CDR2 SVGEGT, per germline. Trimming removed 2 bases from V and 11 bases from J, with 15 bases in between. The CDR3 region has the DNA TGTGCCAGCAGTTACGGAGGGGGACTGGAGCAGTACTTC. This translates into CASSYGGGLEQYF.

The V and J genes are TRBV20-1 and TRBJ2-1; no clear D. This CDR3 is built from 14 residues. Germline V gene sequence: CDR1 DFQATT, CDR2 SNEGSKA (reference sequence). The CDR3 protein is CSPNLKGSENEQFF. DNA for the CDR3: TGCAGCCCCAACTTAAAAGGGTCGGAAAATGAGCAGTTCTTC.

The genes are TRBV4-3 and TRBJ1-6; D perhaps matches TRBD1 (6 bases). V was trimmed by 6 bases and J by 9 bases, leaving 15 bases between them. CDR1 is LGHNA, CDR2 YSLEER, per germline. CDR3 length: 14 residues. The CDR3 reads CASRPQGLGSPLHF. The DNA of the CDR3 is TGCGCCAGCAGACCCCAGGGGTTAGGTTCACCCCTCCACTTT.

The CDR3 region has the DNA TGCGCCAGCAGCCTAGCGTACTCCCGGGGAAATGAGCAGTTCTTC. Protein sequence: CASSLAYSRGNEQFF. V usage is TRBV5-1 and J usage is TRBJ2-1; TRBD2 might be the D (6 bases). Trimming stripped 4 bases from V and 7 bases from J, with 18 bases between. CDR3 length equals 15 residues. CDR1 and CDR2 from the germline V gene are SGHRS and YFSETQ.

Comments on this clonotype: The junction does not match germline at one end; this may be a read error. The gene calls are TRBV2 and TRBJ2-1; D is possibly TRBD2 (5 bases). Germline V gene lookup returns CDR1 SNHLY and CDR2 FYNNEI. The CDR3 contains 13 residues. The CDR3 DNA reads TGTGCCACCCCACCGGACTCCTTCAATGAGCAGTTCTTC. Its translation: CATPPDSFNEQFF. Full variable domain (rest looked up from reference TRBV2 and TRBJ2-1): EPEVTQTPSHQVTQMGQEVILRCVPISNHLYFYWYRQILGQKVEFLVSFYNNEISEKSEIFDDQFSVERPDGSNFTLKIRSTKLEDSAMYFCATPPDSFNEQFFGPGTRLTVL.

The rearrangement links TRBV2 to TRBJ1-5, with D perhaps matching TRBD1 (5 bases). The V gene's germline CDR1 is SNHLY and CDR2 FYNNEI. Trimming took off 2 bases at V and 2 bases at J, with 10 bases between the two ends. The CDR3 is made up of 15 amino acids. As DNA, the CDR3 is TGTGCCAGCAGTGAATTGGGGGTAGGCAATCAGCCCCAGCATTTT. Translated, it gives CASSELGVGNQPQHF.

This clonotype has only a few counts. CDR3 residues: CASGSGRSYGYTF. The CDR3 DNA reads TGTGCTAGTGGTTCCGGACGGAGCTATGGCTACACCTTC. The chain carries TRBV12-5 and TRBJ1-2; D is undetermined. The CDR3 extends over 13 amino acids. V lost 4 bases and J 4 bases, leaving 10 bases between the germline ends. Per the germline V gene, CDR1 is LGHNT and CDR2 is FRNRAP.

The chain carries TRBV6-1 and TRBJ1-5; D not resolved. CDR3 length: 14 amino acids. Deletions cut 1 base from V and 9 bases from J, with 13 bases between. Looked up from germline, CDR1 is MNHNS and CDR2 is SASEGT. For the CDR3, the DNA is TGTGCCAGCAGTGAAGGAGGCAGCCCAGGGCCCCAGCATTTT. As protein: CASSEGGSPGPQHF.

This clonotype turned up a few times. V and J are TRBV5-5 and TRBJ2-1; the D is unclear. The CDR3 totals 15 residues. The V end lost 4 bases, the J end lost 0 bases, and 11 bases lay between the germline ends. The germline gives CDR1 SGHKS, CDR2 YYEKEE (reference sequence). This CDR3 is CASSAWVGSYNEQFF. The CDR3 DNA is TGTGCCAGCAGCGCGTGGGTGGGCTCCTACAATGAGCAGTTCTTC. Full variable domain (missing parts from reference TRBV5-5 and TRBJ2-1): DAGVTQSPTHLIKTRGQQVTLRCSPISGHKSVSWYQQVLGQGPQFIFQYYEKEERGRGNFPDRFSARQFPNYSSELNVNALLLGDSALYLCASSAWVGSYNEQFFGPGTRLTVL.